This TCR beta chain was obtained from a study of blood T cell repertoires in COVID-19. Looking at the study overall: PBMCs, B-cell-depleted T cells, or T cells were the source of the cDNA or gDNA that made up the material.

Assay used: immunoSEQ multiplex PCR; TCRdb lists only in-frame clones, some missing. Of roughly 360,000 clones listed, 87% were seen once; the top ten hold 1% to 1.5%. Participants spanned ages about 18 to 95 years and resided in 24 US areas. Looked up from germline, CDR1 is LNHDA and CDR2 is SQIVND (reference sequence). The CDR3 has 11 amino acids. Trimming removed 8 bases at V and 3 bases at J, with 5 bases between. V usage is TRBV19 and J usage is TRBJ1-5; D gene ambiguous. This TCR was recovered from a man aged 25-45 years who had recovered from COVID-19. Sequencing was performed on PBMCs or T cells enriched from blood (not recorded which). The CDR3 bases are TGTGCCAGTGGCCCCAATCAGCCCCAGCATTTT. Encoded protein: CASGPNQPQHF.